A single sample gave rise to the 27 T cell receptor beta chains below, sequenced in a study of memory CD4+ T cells and cytomegalovirus serostatus. The sort gate was single viable CD3+CD4+CD8-CD45RO+ cells for memory CD4+ T cells. Libraries were prepared by immunoSEQ multiplex PCR; TCRdb keeps only in-frame clonotypes and omits some of them. The sample holds approximately 74,000 clones, around 76% seen once. Input material: memory CD4+ T cells from blood. These receptors all stem from an adult in good health and CMV-seropositive.

The V call is TRBV4-1, the J call TRBJ2-3; tentative D call: TRBD2 (6 bases). Deletions cut 4 bases from V and 5 bases from J, with 22 bases between. This CDR3 is built from 17 residues. The germline gives CDR1 MGHRA, CDR2 YSYEKL. In nucleotides, the CDR3 is TGCGCCAGCAGCCCCCTCCGAGCGGGCTCGGCGGGAGATACGCAGTATTTT. This sequence encodes CASSPLRAGSAGDTQYF.

The chain has TRBV4-1 and TRBJ2-4; D possibly matches TRBD1 or TRBD2 (5 bases each). The CDR3 is made up of 17 amino acids. The V gene lost 0 bases and the J gene lost 0 bases, with 12 bases spanning the gap. The germline V gene has CDR1 MGHRA and CDR2 YSYEKL. CDR3 sequence (DNA): TGCGCCAGCAGCCAAGAACGGGGCAATATAGCCAAAAACATTCAGTACTTC. Its translation is CASSQERGNIAKNIQYF.

The chain joins TRBV5-1 to TRBJ1-1, with 8 bases that match TRBD1. This CDR3 contains 15 residues. Germline-derived CDR1 and CDR2 are SGHRS and YFSETQ. V lost 4 bases, J lost 5 bases, and 10 bases stayed unmatched. The chain's CDR3 is CASSPKGTGGTEAFF. The CDR3 DNA is TGCGCCAGCAGCCCGAAAGGGACAGGCGGGACTGAAGCTTTCTTT.

The CDR3 DNA follows: TGTGCCAGCAGCAAAGGACTAGCGGGGATGGAGACCCAGTACTTC. Its protein product is CASSKGLAGMETQYF. The rearrangement links TRBV14 to TRBJ2-5, with 12 bases matching TRBD2. V lost 5 bases to trimming and J lost 5 bases; unmatched junction nucleotides: 6. The CDR3 is 15 amino acids. CDR1 is SGHDN and CDR2 is FVKESK in the germline V gene. The whole variable domain, filled in from reference TRBV14 and TRBJ2-5, reads EAGVTQFPSHSVIEKGQTVTLRCDPISGHDNLYWYRRVMGKEIKFLLHFVKESKQDESGMPNNRFLAERTGGTYSTLKVQPAELEDSGVYFCASSKGLAGMETQYFGPGTRLLVL.

V usage is TRBV7-9 and J usage is TRBJ2-3, with D possibly being TRBD1 or TRBD2 (5 bases each). This CDR3 contains 15 residues. Trimming stripped 5 bases from V and 1 base from J, with 13 bases between. CDR1 is SEHNR, CDR2 FQNEAQ, per germline (reference sequence). CDR3 coding DNA: TGTGCCAGCAGCGACCGGGGCGAGGGCACAGATACGCAGTATTTT. Translated: CASSDRGEGTDTQYF.

The chain is built from TRBV6-6 and TRBJ2-2; weak D call: TRBD1 (5 bases). Germline V gene data show CDR1 as MNHNY and CDR2 as SVGAGI (reference sequence). V lost 5 bases to trimming and J lost 5 bases, with 9 bases between them. The CDR3 consists of 13 residues. The CDR3 sequence: CASSQDRTGELFF. The DNA of the CDR3 is TGTGCCAGCAGTCAAGACAGAACCGGGGAGCTGTTTTTT.

The chain combines TRBV5-4 with TRBJ2-7; 10 bases match TRBD1. CDR1 and CDR2 from the germline V gene are SGHNT and YYREEE (reference sequence). The CDR3 has 14 residues. J lost 3 bases, V lost 4 bases, and 4 bases had no gene match. The CDR3 coding sequence is TGTGCCAGCAGCCCGGGGGACAGGGGCTACGAGCAGTACTTC. Residues: CASSPGDRGYEQYF. Variable domain in full (rest from reference TRBV5-4 and TRBJ2-7): ETGVTQSPTHLIKTRGQQVTLRCSSQSGHNTVSWYQQALGQGPQFIFQYYREEENGRGNFPPRFSGLQFPNYSSELNVNALELDDSALYLCASSPGDRGYEQYFGPGTRLTVT.

The rearrangement uses TRBV27 and TRBJ1-3; the D is unclear. The germline V gene encodes CDR1 MNHEY and CDR2 SMNVEV (reference sequence). This CDR3 contains 13 residues. Trimming took off 4 bases at V and 1 base at J, with 5 bases between the two ends. The CDR3 sequence is CASSSGSGNTIYF. For the CDR3, the DNA is TGTGCCAGCAGTTCTGGGTCTGGAAACACCATATATTTT.

This clone has more than one count but fewer than ten. The gene calls are TRBV7-9 and TRBJ1-3, with D maybe TRBD1 (5 bases). Between the trimmed V and J ends, which lost 1 base and 7 bases, there was a span of 11 bases. CDR1 is SEHNR and CDR2 is FQNEAQ in the germline V gene (reference sequence). This CDR3 contains 14 residues. CDR3 region: CASSLEPGDNTIYF. The DNA for the CDR3 is TGTGCCAGCAGCTTAGAGCCCGGGGACAACACCATATATTTT.

This clone was counted once. The gene calls are TRBV4-2 and TRBJ1-4; D may be TRBD1 (5 bases). The V end lost 3 bases, the J end lost 7 bases, and 15 bases lay between the germline ends. The CDR3 runs to 15 residues. Germline V gives CDR1 LGHNA, CDR2 YNFKEQ. The CDR3 DNA reads as TGTGCCAGCAGCCACCCAGACAGAGCCCTTGAAAAACTGTTTTTT. Translated, it gives CASSHPDRALEKLFF.

CDR3 in DNA: TGTGCCATCAGTGCACAGGGGGACACTGAAGCTTTCTTT. This gives the protein CAISAQGDTEAFF. J is TRBJ1-1 and V is TRBV10-3; 8 bases match TRBD1. Germline lookup yields CDR1 ENHRY and CDR2 SYGVKD. The CDR3 totals 13 residues. V dropped 4 bases and J dropped 3; count of bases not matched to a gene: 1.

This clone was observed a few times. The V gene is TRBV27, the J gene TRBJ1-3, with D uncertain. Trimming removed 1 base from V and 7 bases from J, with 11 bases in between. The CDR3 has 14 residues. Germline-derived CDR1 and CDR2 are MNHEY and SMNVEV (reference sequence). Written as DNA, the CDR3 is TGTGCCAGCAGTTTATACGGTGCAGGCAACACCATATATTTT. The encoded protein is CASSLYGAGNTIYF.

The rearrangement joins TRBV7-9 to TRBJ1-5, with 7 bases aligning to TRBD1. V was clipped by 8 bases and J by 3 bases; unmatched bases: 1. The CDR3 covers 12 residues. The germline V gene encodes CDR1 SEHNR and CDR2 FQNEAQ (reference sequence). The CDR3 DNA is TGTGCCAGCGGGACAGACAATCAGCCCCAGCATTTT. It translates to CASGTDNQPQHF.

As to this clone: One end of the junction varies from germline; a read error may be responsible. At the DNA level, this CDR3 is encoded by other sequences in the same sample as well. The rearrangement uses TRBV20-1 and TRBJ2-7; a weak D match, TRBD2 (5 bases). The length of the CDR3 is 11 residues. CDR1 is DFQATT, CDR2 SNEGSKA, per germline (reference sequence). The CDR3 loop reads CSARADYEQYF. The CDR3 DNA follows: TGCAGTGCGAGAGCGGATTACGAGCAGTACTTC.

This clone was seen a few times. The chain links TRBV11-2 to TRBJ1-1, with D possibly TRBD1 on 6 matching bases. The CDR3 length is 14 residues. Germline V CDR1 and CDR2: SGHAT, FQNNGV. V was pared by 3 bases and J by 6 bases, with 14 bases between. CDR3 DNA: TGTGCCAGCAGCTTCCCAGGGAGGGGGGCTGAAGCTTTCTTT. Protein product: CASSFPGRGAEAFF.

In its sample, this clone is medium-sized. The rearrangement links TRBV5-5 to TRBJ1-3; unclear D gene. Trimming took off 4 bases at V and 3 bases at J, with 8 bases between the two ends. The CDR3 totals 13 residues. Germline lookup yields CDR1 SGHKS and CDR2 YYEKEE (reference sequence). The CDR3 coding sequence is TGTGCCAGCAGCCCGGAAGTTGGAAACACCATATATTTT. Its protein is CASSPEVGNTIYF.

The V gene is TRBV11-2, the J gene TRBJ1-2; D gene uncertain. Trimming removed 1 base at V and 1 base at J, with 13 bases between. This CDR3 contains 16 residues. CDR1 and CDR2 (germline): SGHAT, FQNNGV. The CDR3 spells CASSLGVGGFNYGYTF. The CDR3 DNA reads as TGTGCCAGCAGCTTAGGGGTGGGCGGGTTTAACTATGGCTACACCTTC.

A remark on this clone: The same CDR3 also results from other DNA sequences found in this sample. V is TRBV27 and J is TRBJ2-7; 10 bases align to TRBD2. The CDR3 runs 14 residues. The V gene's germline CDR1 is MNHEY and CDR2 SMNVEV (reference sequence). V gave up 6 bases and J gave up 2 bases; unmatched junction bases: 4. CDR3 loop: CASRRTSGAYEQYF. The CDR3, as DNA: TGTGCCAGCAGAAGGACTAGCGGTGCCTACGAGCAGTACTTC.

The chain recombines TRBV20-1 with TRBJ1-1, with TRBD1 as a possible D gene (5 bases). Germline values: CDR1 DFQATT, CDR2 SNEGSKA (reference sequence). The CDR3 has 10 residues. Trimming stripped 7 bases from V and 3 bases from J, with 6 bases between. CDR3 in amino acids: CSGGDTEAFF. For the CDR3, the DNA is TGCAGTGGGGGGGACACTGAAGCTTTCTTT.

This chain connects TRBV2 to TRBJ1-1; D is unresolved. Trimming stripped 1 base from V and 3 bases from J, with 9 bases between. The CDR3 contains 14 residues. Per germline, CDR1 SNHLY and CDR2 FYNNEI. The CDR3 loop reads CASSEGFRDTEAFF. CDR3 in DNA: TGTGCCAGCAGTGAAGGGTTTCGGGACACTGAAGCTTTCTTT.

The J gene is TRBJ1-6, the V gene TRBV15, with a weak D call TRBD1 (5 bases). CDR3 size: 14 residues. Per germline, CDR1 LNHNV and CDR2 YYDKDF (reference sequence). Trimming removed 2 bases from V and 9 bases from J, with 11 bases in between. Here the CDR3 reads CATSRNRQASPLHF. CDR3 DNA: TGTGCCACCAGCAGAAACAGGCAGGCTTCACCCCTCCACTTT. The whole variable domain, remainder taken from reference TRBV15 and TRBJ1-6, is DAMVIQNPRYQVTQFGKPVTLSCSQTLNHNVMYWYQQKSSQAPKLLFHYYDKDFNNEADTPDNFQSRRPNTSFCFLDIRSPGLGDTAMYLCATSRNRQASPLHFGNGTRLTVT.

V is TRBV7-2 and J is TRBJ2-2; D is perhaps TRBD1 (6 bases). CDR3 length: 17 residues. V was clipped by 4 bases and J by 3 bases, with 18 bases between them. From germline, CDR1 is SGHTA and CDR2 FQGNSA. CDR3 in DNA: TGTGCCAGCAGCTATGCTCATCTGGGGGCTGACACCGGGGAGCTGTTTTTT. Its translation is CASSYAHLGADTGELFF.

The chain combines TRBV29-1 with TRBJ2-2; D might be TRBD2 (5 bases). The CDR3 totals 12 residues. Deletions cut 8 bases from V and 4 bases from J, with 11 bases between. Per the germline V gene, CDR1 is SQVTM and CDR2 is ANQGSEA. CDR3 sequence: CSWRASTGELFF. The CDR3 DNA reads TGCAGCTGGCGGGCCTCCACCGGGGAGCTGTTTTTT.

This clone was seen just once. The gene calls are TRBV5-1 and TRBJ2-6; D not resolved. CDR1 SGHRS and CDR2 YFSETQ come from the germline V gene. The V and J ends lost 0 bases and 0 bases respectively, with 13 bases between them. CDR3 size: 18 residues. CDR3 residues: CASSLESVKSSGANVLTF. In nucleotides, the CDR3 is TGCGCCAGCAGCTTGGAATCTGTAAAAAGCTCTGGGGCCAACGTCCTGACTTTC. Drawing the rest from reference TRBV5-1 and TRBJ2-6, the complete variable domain is KAGVTQTPRYLIKTRGQQVTLSCSPISGHRSVSWYQQTPGQGLQFLFEYFSETQRNKGNFPGRFSGRQFSNSRSEMNVSTLELGDSALYLCASSLESVKSSGANVLTFGAGSRLTVL.

This clone was picked up one time. The V gene is TRBV28, the J gene TRBJ2-5, with TRBD2 identical over 13 bases. The CDR3 covers 15 residues. Trimming took 10 bases from V and 5 from J; bases not matched to a gene: 10. The germline V gene has CDR1 MDHEN and CDR2 SYDVKM. This chain's CDR3 is CATIGTSGAFETQYF. CDR3 DNA: TGTGCCACGATCGGGACTAGCGGGGCGTTTGAGACCCAGTACTTC.

The chain employs TRBV18 and TRBJ2-1, with D uncertain. V was clipped by 0 bases and J by 4 bases, with 10 bases between them. The CDR3 extends over 15 amino acids. Looked up from germline, CDR1 is KGHSH and CDR2 is LQKENI. CDR3 loop: CASSPPAVGYNEQFF. The CDR3 coding sequence is TGTGCCAGCTCACCACCCGCCGTGGGGTACAATGAGCAGTTCTTC.

The gene calls are TRBV5-4 and TRBJ2-3; 10 nucleotides match TRBD2. In germline, CDR1 is SGHNT, CDR2 YYREEE (reference sequence). The CDR3 loop spans 16 amino acids. The trim removed 5 bases at V and 4 bases at J, leaving 10 bases unmatched. The CDR3 protein is CASSFTAGGLPDTQYF. The CDR3 DNA follows: TGTGCCAGCAGTTTTACAGCGGGGGGGCTGCCAGATACGCAGTATTTT.